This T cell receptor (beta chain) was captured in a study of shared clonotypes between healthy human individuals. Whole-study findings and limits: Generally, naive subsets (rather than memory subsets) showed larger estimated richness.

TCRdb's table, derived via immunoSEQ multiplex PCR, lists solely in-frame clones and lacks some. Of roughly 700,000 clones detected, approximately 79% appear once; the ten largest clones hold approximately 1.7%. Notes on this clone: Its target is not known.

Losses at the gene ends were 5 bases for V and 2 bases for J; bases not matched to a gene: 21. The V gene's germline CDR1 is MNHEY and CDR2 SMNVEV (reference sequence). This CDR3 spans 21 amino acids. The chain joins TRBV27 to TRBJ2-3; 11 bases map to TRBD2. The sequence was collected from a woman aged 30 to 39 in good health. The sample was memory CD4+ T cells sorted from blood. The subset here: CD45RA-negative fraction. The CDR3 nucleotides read TGTGCCAGCAGTCCCTATACGACTAGCGGGATGCCCCTCCGGCACACAGATACGCAGTATTTT. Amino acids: CASSPYTTSGMPLRHTDTQYF.